This TCR beta chain was recorded in a study of shared clonotypes between healthy human individuals. Study-level background: The cohort had two women and a few men, ages 18 to 49. Donors had three CD4 naive, three CD4 memory, two CD8 naive and one CD8 memory plate apiece. Study-level findings and limits: Sharing across four donors was highest in naive CD4 (around 5%) and lowest in memory CD8 (0.4%). Sample collection involved blood only; tissue repertoires are likely different.

The CDR3 totals 13 residues. The V end was cut by 1 base, the J end by 4 bases, with 8 bases between. CDR1 is LGHNA and CDR2 is YNFKEQ in the germline V gene. Remarks on this clone: No antigen is known for it.

The data were produced by immunoSEQ multiplex PCR, yet TCRdb's version contains in-frame clones alone and is incomplete. In the table there are about 2.1 million clones, 85% to 95% of which are singletons. CD45RO-negative cells were positively selected for CCR7, leaving out terminally differentiated effector memory CD45RA+ cells. The chain links TRBV4-2 to TRBJ2-7; D gene uncertain. The sequence derives from a young man in good health. Some clones in this sample may be carry-over from other donors' samples. The sequenced sample was naive CD8+ T cells from PBMCs. In DNA, the CDR3 is TGTGCCAGCAGCCAAGGTCTTTTATACGAGCAGTACTTC. Translation: CASSQGLLYEQYF.